A selection of T cell receptor beta chains follows, all from one sample in a study of sequential checkpoint blockade in melanoma. Repertoires were generated with immunoSEQ multiplex PCR, while TCRdb's copy carries only in-frame clones and drops some. The sample has about 11,000 clones; around 30% are singletons. The sequenced sample was tumor tissue (inferred from file names), obtained from a patient given nivolumab and ipilimumab in sequence. All receptors derive from a human donor with melanoma. Each CDR3 is given with its conserved first and last residue. A D gene is named only where the DNA matches it firmly. Size tells how often a clone was seen (once, few, many) or the class of an expanded clone, and some rows leave it out.

v_gene: TRBV11-3
d_gene: .
j_gene: TRBJ2-1
abundance: few
CDR3aa: CASSLDSGIYNEQFF
CDR3nt: TGTGCCAGCAGCTTAGATTCAGGAATCTACAATGAGCAGTTCTTC

v_gene: TRBV6-8
d_gene: .
j_gene: TRBJ2-2
abundance: few
CDR3aa: CASSHRTGRAGELFF
CDR3nt: TGTGCCAGCAGTCACCGGACAGGGAGGGCCGGGGAGCTGTTTTTT

v_gene: TRBV11-3
d_gene: .
j_gene: TRBJ1-5
abundance: many
CDR3aa: CASSSRESNQPQHF
CDR3nt: TGTGCCAGCAGCTCCAGGGAGAGCAATCAGCCCCAGCATTTT

v_gene: TRBV12-2
d_gene: .
j_gene: TRBJ2-4
abundance: few
CDR3aa: CASRPRGGPKNIQYF
CDR3nt: TGTGCAAGTCGCCCTCGTGGAGGACCCAAAAACATTCAGTACTTC

v_gene: TRBV6-8
d_gene: .
j_gene: TRBJ2-1
abundance: few
CDR3aa: CASGTGSSYNEQFF
CDR3nt: TGTGCCAGCGGAACGGGAAGCTCCTACAATGAGCAGTTCTTC

v_gene: TRBV9
d_gene: .
j_gene: TRBJ1-1
abundance: many
CDR3aa: CASRQEMNTEAFF
CDR3nt: TGTGCCAGCAGACAGGAAATGAACACTGAAGCTTTCTTT

v_gene: TRBV5-1
d_gene: .
j_gene: TRBJ2-1
abundance: few
CDR3aa: CASSLGGLKTGNEQFF
CDR3nt: TGCGCCAGCAGCTTGGGGGGCCTTAAGACGGGCAATGAGCAGTTCTTC

v_gene: TRBV19
d_gene: .
j_gene: TRBJ1-1
abundance: .
CDR3aa: CASSTVVGNTEAFF
CDR3nt: TGTGCCAGTAGTACGGTGGTGGGGAACACTGAAGCTTTCTTT

v_gene: TRBV11-3
d_gene: TRBD1
j_gene: TRBJ2-1
abundance: .
CDR3aa: CASSFGSGQGYNEQFF
CDR3nt: TGTGCCAGCAGCTTTGGTTCTGGACAGGGATACAATGAGCAGTTCTTC

v_gene: TRBV6-8
d_gene: .
j_gene: TRBJ1-3
abundance: .
CDR3aa: CASSRTGNTIYF
CDR3nt: TGTGCCAGCAGTCGGACTGGAAACACCATATATTTT

v_gene: TRBV11-3
d_gene: TRBD1
j_gene: TRBJ2-5
abundance: .
CDR3aa: CASSRGLGRETQYF
CDR3nt: TGTGCCAGCAGCAGGGGGCTAGGGCGAGAGACCCAGTACTTC

v_gene: TRBV7-5
d_gene: .
j_gene: TRBJ2-2
abundance: few
CDR3aa: CASSLATRNTGELFF
CDR3nt: TGTGCCAGCAGCTTGGCTACCCGGAACACCGGGGAGCTGTTTTTT

v_gene: TRBV30
d_gene: .
j_gene: TRBJ2-1
abundance: .
CDR3aa: CAWSKGQAYNEQFF
CDR3nt: TGTGCCTGGAGTAAGGGACAAGCCTACAATGAGCAGTTCTTC

v_gene: TRBV11-3
d_gene: TRBD1
j_gene: TRBJ1-4
abundance: .
CDR3aa: CASSLIQGAGEKLFF
CDR3nt: TGTGCCAGCAGCTTGATACAGGGGGCGGGTGAAAAACTGTTTTTT

v_gene: TRBV5-1
d_gene: .
j_gene: TRBJ2-7
abundance: .
CDR3aa: CASSLGGPTYEQYF
CDR3nt: TGCGCCAGCAGCTTGGGCGGACCTACCTACGAGCAGTACTTC

v_gene: TRBV6-8
d_gene: .
j_gene: TRBJ2-7
abundance: .
CDR3aa: CASSYVGDEQYF
CDR3nt: TGTGCCAGCAGTTACGTGGGCGACGAGCAGTACTTC

v_gene: TRBV29-1
d_gene: TRBD2
j_gene: TRBJ2-2
abundance: few
CDR3aa: CSVDGAGVGELFF
CDR3nt: TGCAGCGTTGATGGTGCGGGGGTTGGGGAGCTGTTTTTT

v_gene: TRBV19
d_gene: TRBD1
j_gene: TRBJ2-1
abundance: .
CDR3aa: CASSAPGQGENEQFF
CDR3nt: TGTGCCAGTAGTGCTCCGGGACAGGGGGAAAATGAGCAGTTCTTC

v_gene: TRBV11-3
d_gene: TRBD1
j_gene: TRBJ2-7
abundance: few
CDR3aa: CASSLDRGQDEQYF
CDR3nt: TGTGCCAGCAGCTTGGACAGGGGGCAAGACGAGCAGTACTTC

v_gene: TRBV11-3
d_gene: TRBD2
j_gene: TRBJ2-1
abundance: many
CDR3aa: CASRPGAGESFHEQFF
CDR3nt: TGTGCCAGCAGGCCAGGAGCGGGGGAGAGCTTCCATGAGCAGTTCTTC

v_gene: TRBV18
d_gene: .
j_gene: TRBJ1-1
abundance: .
CDR3aa: CASSPVRSNTEAFF
CDR3nt: TGTGCCAGCTCACCGGTCCGGTCGAACACTGAAGCTTTCTTT

v_gene: TRBV10-3
d_gene: TRBD1
j_gene: TRBJ1-1
abundance: .
CDR3aa: CAISGMDRGSTEAFF
CDR3nt: TGTGCCATCAGTGGTATGGACAGGGGAAGCACTGAAGCTTTCTTT

v_gene: TRBV6-8
d_gene: TRBD1
j_gene: TRBJ2-3
abundance: .
CDR3aa: CAISSGGRGGTDTQYF
CDR3nt: TGTGCCATCAGCTCAGGGGGCCGTGGAGGCACAGATACGCAGTATTTT

v_gene: TRBV14
d_gene: TRBD1
j_gene: TRBJ2-1
abundance: .
CDR3aa: CASSHFRGQGLYEQFF
CDR3nt: TGTGCCAGCAGCCACTTCCGGGGACAGGGGTTATATGAGCAGTTCTTC

v_gene: TRBV6-8
d_gene: .
j_gene: TRBJ1-2
abundance: few
CDR3aa: CASSYSRRVANYGYTF
CDR3nt: TGTGCCAGCAGTTACTCGCGCAGGGTAGCTAACTATGGCTACACCTTC

v_gene: TRBV9
d_gene: TRBD2
j_gene: TRBJ2-1
abundance: .
CDR3aa: CASSVVGTSGGYEQFF
CDR3nt: TGTGCCAGCAGCGTAGTCGGGACTAGCGGGGGGTACGAGCAGTTCTTC

v_gene: TRBV11-3
d_gene: TRBD1
j_gene: TRBJ2-1
abundance: few
CDR3aa: CASSLRQGNYNEQFF
CDR3nt: TGTGCCAGCAGCCTTAGACAGGGGAACTACAATGAGCAGTTCTTC

v_gene: TRBV30
d_gene: .
j_gene: TRBJ2-3
abundance: few
CDR3aa: CAWSPTGFGGFTDTQYF
CDR3nt: TGTGCCTGGAGTCCCACAGGCTTTGGGGGCTTCACAGATACGCAGTATTTT

v_gene: TRBV11-3
d_gene: TRBD1
j_gene: TRBJ2-7
abundance: .
CDR3aa: CASSLMGDRGSPIEQYF
CDR3nt: TGTGCCAGCAGCTTAATGGGGGACAGGGGTTCCCCAATCGAGCAGTACTTC

v_gene: TRBV10-2
d_gene: TRBD1
j_gene: TRBJ2-1
abundance: .
CDR3aa: CASSPAGTARNEQFF
CDR3nt: TGCGCCAGCAGTCCAGCCGGGACAGCGAGAAATGAGCAGTTCTTC

v_gene: TRBV14
d_gene: TRBD1
j_gene: TRBJ2-3
abundance: .
CDR3aa: CASSQTQGGTDTQYF
CDR3nt: TGTGCCAGCAGCCAAACCCAGGGGGGCACAGATACGCAGTATTTT

v_gene: TRBV6-8
d_gene: TRBD1
j_gene: TRBJ2-7
abundance: .
CDR3aa: CASSPARQGVDEQYF
CDR3nt: TGTGCCAGCAGTCCGGCCCGACAGGGGGTGGACGAGCAGTACTTC

v_gene: TRBV9
d_gene: TRBD1
j_gene: TRBJ2-7
abundance: .
CDR3aa: CASSPGDREYEQYF
CDR3nt: TGTGCCAGCAGCCCCGGGGACAGGGAGTACGAGCAGTACTTC

v_gene: TRBV18
d_gene: .
j_gene: TRBJ2-5
abundance: .
CDR3aa: CASSLRYLARETQYF
CDR3nt: TGTGCCAGCTCCCTTCGATATCTAGCCCGGGAGACCCAGTACTTC

v_gene: TRBV6-8
d_gene: .
j_gene: TRBJ1-1
abundance: few
CDR3aa: CASSYRVTNTEAFF
CDR3nt: TGTGCCAGCAGTTACAGGGTTACGAACACTGAAGCTTTCTTT

v_gene: TRBV6-8
d_gene: TRBD1
j_gene: TRBJ2-7
abundance: few
CDR3aa: CASSYQDRDYEQYF
CDR3nt: TGTGCCAGCAGTTACCAGGACAGGGACTACGAGCAGTACTTC

v_gene: TRBV2
d_gene: .
j_gene: TRBJ1-5
abundance: .
CDR3aa: CASSEVLLGNQPQHF
CDR3nt: TGTGCCAGCAGTGAGGTACTCTTGGGGAATCAGCCCCAGCATTTT

v_gene: TRBV29-1
d_gene: .
j_gene: TRBJ1-5
abundance: .
CDR3aa: CSVEETHGPQHF
CDR3nt: TGCAGCGTTGAAGAGACACATGGGCCCCAGCATTTT

v_gene: TRBV19
d_gene: .
j_gene: TRBJ1-5
abundance: .
CDR3aa: CASSIERGLRSWSNQPQHF
CDR3nt: TGTGCCAGTAGTATCGAGCGGGGGTTAAGGTCGTGGAGCAATCAGCCCCAGCATTTT